Listed below are T cell receptor beta chains from one sample, sequenced in a study of T cells in Graves' hyperthyroidism and ophthalmopathy. TCRdb itself ran the multiplex PCR reads through MiXCR, one entry per CDR3 protein. This table has hundreds of thousands of distinct CDR3 sequences, around 15% appearing once. The sample consisted of blood. These receptors originate from a man aged 18-30 years with Graves' ophthalmopathy. Each CDR3 is given with its conserved first and last residue. The D gene is left open where the match is weak. Rows may omit the clone size; those that give it use once, few, many or a size class.

d_call j_call v_call clone_size cdr3_aa cdr3_nt
TRBD1 TRBJ1-2 TRBV19 once CASSDGQGPINYGYTF TGTGCCAGTAGTGACGGACAGGGGCCGATTAACTATGGCTACACCTTC
. TRBJ2-5 TRBV24-1 many CATSDLNPSGETQYF TGTGCCACCAGTGATTTGAACCCGTCGGGAGAGACCCAGTACTTC
TRBD2 TRBJ2-7 TRBV27 few CASSLSRAGAGEQYF TGTGCCAGCAGTTTATCGAGAGCGGGAGCTGGCGAGCAGTACTTC
. TRBJ1-1 TRBV2 many CARHRKVSQMNTEAFF TGTGCCAGACACCGGAAAGTTTCCCAGATGAACACTGAAGCTTTCTTT
TRBD1 TRBJ2-3 TRBV24-1 . CATSDRDRGELRYTDTQYF TGTGCCACCAGTGATAGGGACAGGGGGGAACTTAGATACACAGATACGCAGTATTTT
. TRBJ2-1 TRBV7-9 many CASSLLVYEQFF TGTGCCAGCAGCCTCCTAGTTTATGAGCAGTTCTTC
. TRBJ2-7 TRBV7-9 many CASSLATLGGNEQYF TGTGCCAGCAGCTTAGCTACACTGGGGGGCAACGAGCAGTACTTC
. TRBJ2-7 TRBV6-2/TRBV6-3 many CASSTTGTSYEQYF TGTGCCAGCAGTACCACCGGGACCTCCTACGAGCAGTACTTC
. TRBJ2-1 TRBV2 few CATSDYRGAHQNNEQFF TGTGCCACCAGTGACTATCGGGGGGCGCACCAGAACAATGAGCAGTTCTTC
TRBD1 TRBJ2-3 TRBV12-3/TRBV12-4 many CASSFVDRISTDTQYF TGTGCCAGCAGTTTCGTGGACAGGATTAGCACAGATACGCAGTATTTT
. TRBJ2-5 TRBV10-3 many CAISEQGSYQETQYF TGTGCCATCAGTGAGCAAGGGAGTTACCAAGAGACCCAGTACTTC
. TRBJ2-2 TRBV20-1 few CSARIAGRSMGTGELFF TGCAGTGCTAGAATTGCCGGGAGATCTATGGGCACCGGGGAGCTGTTTTTT
TRBD1 TRBJ2-7 TRBV3-1 many CASSFRQGPSEQYF TGTGCCAGCAGCTTTCGACAGGGTCCCAGCGAGCAGTACTTC
. TRBJ1-1 TRBV5-6 once CASSGGRPNTGFNTEAFF TGTGCCAGCAGCGGAGGCCGGCCTAATACAGGATTTAACACTGAAGCTTTCTTT
. TRBJ1-4 TRBV3-1 many CASSQGLSVPGEKLFF TGTGCCAGCAGCCAAGGCCTTTCCGTACCGGGTGAAAAACTGTTTTTT
. TRBJ2-7 TRBV20-1 many CSARGTLVSYEQYF TGCAGTGCTAGAGGGACCCTGGTCTCCTACGAGCAGTACTTC
TRBD2 TRBJ2-3 TRBV13 few CASSPPSGGWRDTQYF TGTGCCAGCAGCCCACCTAGCGGGGGCTGGAGAGATACGCAGTATTTT
TRBD2 TRBJ2-5 TRBV12-3/TRBV12-4 many CASSLTSGGQETQYF TGTGCCAGCAGTCTTACTAGCGGGGGGCAAGAGACCCAGTACTTC
. TRBJ1-1 TRBV7-9 many CASSNSGRTEAFF TGTGCCAGCAGCAACTCCGGAAGGACTGAAGCTTTCTTT
TRBD1 TRBJ1-5 TRBV7-8 many CASSLGRTGNQPQHF TGTGCCAGCAGCTTGGGGAGGACAGGGAATCAGCCCCAGCATTTT
. TRBJ1-1 TRBV19 many CASFVRGAYTEAFF TGTGCCAGTTTTGTCAGGGGCGCGTACACTGAAGCTTTCTTT
TRBD2 TRBJ2-5 TRBV27 . CASRLAGVEETQYF TGTGCCAGCAGGTTAGCGGGAGTAGAAGAGACCCAGTACTTC
TRBD2 TRBJ2-5 TRBV12-3/TRBV12-4 many CASSFARGGRETQYF TGTGCCAGCAGCTTCGCGCGGGGGGGCCGGGAGACCCAGTACTTC
. TRBJ2-6 TRBV3-1 . CASSQSGRGNSGANVLTF TGTGCCAGCAGCCAATCCGGCAGGGGAAACTCTGGGGCCAACGTCCTGACTTTC
TRBD1 TRBJ2-5 TRBV18 few CASSPSRKGGAETQYF TGTGCCAGCTCACCAAGCAGGAAAGGGGGCGCGGAGACCCAGTACTTC
TRBD1 TRBJ2-7 TRBV19 few CASSGTGGARYEQYF TGTGCCAGTAGTGGGACAGGGGGCGCGCGGTACGAGCAGTACTTC
TRBD1 TRBJ1-2 TRBV20-1 many CSARDLGTGDSGYTF TGCAGTGCTAGAGATCTAGGGACAGGGGACTCTGGCTACACCTTC
. TRBJ1-2 TRBV12-3/TRBV12-4 many CASSRFGGYTF TGTGCCAGCAGTAGGTTCGGCGGCTACACCTTC
TRBD2 TRBJ2-2 TRBV29-1 few CSVRRLAENTGELFF TGCAGCGTTAGGAGACTAGCGGAAAACACCGGGGAGCTGTTTTTT
. TRBJ2-3 TRBV11-2 many CASSFLPGPQGDTQYF TGTGCCAGCAGCTTTCTACCGGGCCCACAAGGGGATACGCAGTATTTT
TRBD2 TRBJ2-3 TRBV5-4 few CASSVGTSGGTADTQYF TGTGCCAGCAGCGTCGGGACTAGCGGGGGGACGGCAGATACGCAGTATTTT
. TRBJ2-2 TRBV19 few CASNGDLYTGELFF TGTGCCAGTAATGGGGACCTGTACACCGGGGAGCTGTTTTTT
. TRBJ2-5 TRBV4-1 . CASSQTLGGGETQYF TGCGCCAGCAGCCAAACCCTGGGGGGCGGGGAGACCCAGTACTTC
TRBD2 TRBJ2-3 TRBV5-1 many CASSPGLAGADTQYF TGCGCCAGCAGCCCGGGACTAGCGGGAGCTGATACGCAGTATTTT
. TRBJ2-3 TRBV10-1 few CASSPRQAATDTQYF TGCGCCAGCAGTCCCCGACAGGCCGCCACAGATACGCAGTATTTT
. TRBJ2-6 TRBV4-1 few CASSQPSAKRTSGANVLTF TGCGCCAGCAGCCAACCGTCAGCAAAGCGAACCTCTGGGGCCAACGTCCTGACTTTC
. TRBJ2-5 TRBV27 . CASKTGHQETQYF TGTGCCAGCAAAACGGGCCACCAAGAGACCCAGTACTTC
TRBD2 TRBJ2-5 TRBV5-1 many CASSLTGGETQYF TGTGCCAGCAGCTTAACGGGGGGAGAGACCCAGTACTTC
TRBD2 TRBJ2-5 TRBV6-1 many CASSGGTSGFKETQYF TGTGCCAGCAGTGGCGGGACTAGCGGGTTTAAAGAGACCCAGTACTTC
TRBD1 TRBJ1-2 TRBV11-2 many CASSLALADRVYGYTF TGTGCCAGCAGCTTAGCGCTCGCGGACAGGGTATATGGCTACACCTTC
TRBD1 TRBJ1-6 TRBV20-1 few CSARDNSGTGSSPLHF TGCAGTGCTAGAGATAACTCCGGGACAGGGTCATCACCCCTCCACTTT
TRBD1 TRBJ1-1 TRBV7-9 . CASSSIWTGMANTEAFF TGTGCCAGCAGCTCGATATGGACAGGGATGGCGAACACTGAAGCTTTCTTT